These 12 T cell receptor beta chains share one sample of origin, sequenced in a study of blood T cell repertoires in COVID-19. Sequencing was performed with immunoSEQ multiplex PCR; in TCRdb, only in-frame clones are kept and a portion is missing. The sample holds 200,000 to 300,000 clones, about 93% seen once. Source material: peripheral blood. Every receptor here comes from a man younger than 45 with COVID-19, enrolled during active disease.

This chain's CDR3 is CASSLISGGASYGYTF. The CDR3, as DNA: TGTGCCAGCAGCTTAATCTCGGGGGGCGCAAGCTATGGCTACACCTTC. The genes are TRBV7-9 and TRBJ1-2, with a tentative D call TRBD1 (6 bases). V was pared by 2 bases and J by 4 bases, with 17 bases between. The V gene's germline CDR1 is SEHNR and CDR2 FQNEAQ (reference sequence). The CDR3 is made up of 16 amino acids.

The CDR3 spells CASSSTGNSNQPQHF. The CDR3, as DNA: TGTGCCAGCAGTTCTACGGGGAATAGCAATCAGCCCCAGCATTTT. The chain carries TRBV7-9 and TRBJ1-5; D gene ambiguous. Per germline, CDR1 SEHNR and CDR2 FQNEAQ (reference sequence). CDR3 length: 15 amino acids. V lost 6 bases and J lost 0, with 12 bases in between.

This clone has a single count. The genes are TRBV7-2 and TRBJ1-4; D might be TRBD1 (6 bases). Trimming shortened V by 2 bases and J by 3 bases, and 13 bases separated the two germline ends. CDR3 length: 16 amino acids. CDR1 and CDR2 (germline): SGHTA, FQGNSA. The CDR3 is CASSLPRGTANEKLFF. The DNA of the CDR3 is TGTGCCAGCAGCTTACCAAGGGGGACGGCTAATGAAAAACTGTTTTTT.

The table lists this clone with a few counts. V and J are TRBV6-1 and TRBJ1-3; the D is unclear. The CDR3 is 16 amino acids. The V end lost 2 bases, the J end lost 0 bases, and 11 bases lay between the germline ends. In germline, CDR1 is MNHNS, CDR2 SASEGT. CDR3 region: CASSELRPVSGNTIYF. CDR3 nucleotide sequence: TGTGCCAGCAGTGAATTGAGGCCGGTCTCTGGAAACACCATATATTTT.

This clone was counted once. The V and J genes are TRBV4-2 and TRBJ1-5; D is possibly TRBD1 (5 bases). Trimming shortened V by 0 bases and J by 6 bases, and 6 bases separated the two germline ends. The CDR3 covers 13 residues. Germline lookup yields CDR1 LGHNA and CDR2 YNFKEQ. CDR3 protein: CASSQDTGQPQHF. The CDR3, as DNA: TGTGCCAGCAGCCAAGATACAGGTCAGCCCCAGCATTTT.

This chain uses TRBV4-1 with TRBJ1-6; D might be TRBD1 (6 bases). V was pared by 1 base and J by 9 bases, with 13 bases between. From germline, CDR1 is MGHRA and CDR2 YSYEKL. This CDR3 region has 15 residues. The CDR3 region is CASSQGGPSGSPLHF. CDR3 in DNA: TGCGCCAGCAGCCAAGGGGGGCCGAGTGGTTCACCCCTCCACTTT.

J is TRBJ1-2 and V is TRBV5-4; 11 nucleotides agree with TRBD1. The junction had 9 bases not matched to a gene; V was cut back by 3 bases and J by 8 bases. The germline V gene has CDR1 SGHNT and CDR2 YYREEE (reference sequence). The CDR3 runs 15 residues. DNA of the CDR3: TGTGCCAGCAGCTATCCATCGGGACAGGGGGAGGGCTACACCTTC. Translation: CASSYPSGQGEGYTF.

The chain recombines TRBV4-1 with TRBJ2-1; 12 positions agree with TRBD1. The CDR3 runs to 15 residues. Trimming removed 5 bases from V and 8 bases from J; junction bases left unmatched: 7. Germline CDR1 reads MGHRA; CDR2 reads YSYEKL. The CDR3 sequence: CASSGDRGQLYEQFF. The CDR3, as DNA: TGCGCCAGCAGCGGGGACAGGGGGCAGCTTTATGAGCAGTTCTTC.

V usage is TRBV6-5 and J usage is TRBJ2-7, with D possibly TRBD2 on 6 matching bases. CDR1 and CDR2 from the germline V gene are MNHEY and SVGAGI. The CDR3 runs 13 residues. The germline V and J ends were trimmed by 2 bases and 2 bases, with 7 bases remaining between them. DNA of the CDR3: TGTGCCAGCAGTTACGGGGGGACCTACGAGCAGTACTTC. Amino acids: CASSYGGTYEQYF.

The chain couples TRBV10-1 to TRBJ2-3; 9 bases match TRBD1. V gave up 4 bases and J gave up 3 bases; unmatched junction bases: 5. Germline V CDR1 and CDR2: WNHNN, SYGVQD (reference sequence). There are 15 residues in the CDR3. The CDR3 region has the DNA TGCGCCAGCAGTGGGCGACAGGGGGGTACAGATACGCAGTATTTT. Translation: CASSGRQGGTDTQYF.

This chain uses TRBV2 with TRBJ2-5; 9 nucleotides line up with TRBD1. Germline V gives CDR1 SNHLY, CDR2 FYNNEI. The CDR3 length is 15 residues. With 4 bases clipped from V and 4 bases from J, the junction kept 7 bases outside the gene matches. This CDR3 is CASSGTGAQGETQYF. Written as DNA, the CDR3 is TGTGCCAGCAGTGGGACAGGGGCCCAAGGAGAGACCCAGTACTTC.

This clone was detected only once. This rearrangement joins TRBV12-3 or TRBV12-4 to TRBJ1-6; D gene ambiguous. V shed 4 bases and J shed 8 bases, with 9 bases lying between them. The CDR3 is 13 amino acids. The CDR3 nucleotides read TGTGCCAGCAGTTACGCATCGGATTCACCCCTCCACTTT. Protein: CASSYASDSPLHF.